This TCR beta chain was obtained from a study of PD-1 blockade in classical Hodgkin lymphoma. In every patient, relapse followed autologous stem cell transplantation, while exposure to brentuximab vedotin differed. Trimming left V 0 bases short and J 1 base short, with 15 bases between. The CDR3 consists of 16 residues. Per germline, CDR1 GTSNPN and CDR2 SVGIG (reference sequence). Sequenced by immunoSEQ multiplex PCR; TCRdb stores in-frame clones only, minus some. This table has approximately 17,000 clones, roughly 80% appearing once. The input for sequencing was peripheral blood mononuclear cells (PBMCs), taken at baseline. The TCR sequence derives from a human donor with classical Hodgkin lymphoma. The chain joins TRBV30 to TRBJ2-5; D not certain. CDR3 bases: TGTGCCTGGAGTGTACCAGATCCCAAACCCCAAGAGACCCAGTACTTC. Amino acid sequence: CAWSVPDPKPQETQYF. Drawing the rest from reference TRBV30 and TRBJ2-5, the complete variable domain is SQTIHQWPATLVQPVGSPLSLECTVEGTSNPNLYWYRQAAGRGLQLLFYSVGIGQISSEVPQNLSASRPQDRQFILSSKKLLLSDSGFYLCAWSVPDPKPQETQYFGPGTRLLVL.